The present T cell receptor beta chain was sequenced within a study of blood T cells in healthy people across ages. A note on this clonotype: What it binds is not known.

Next came a second PCR, run for about 7 to 12 cycles, which used a sample-barcoded 5' primer along with a J-beta primer mix. TCRdb itself ran the 5' RACE reads through MiXCR, one entry per CDR3 protein. The table shows roughly 800,000 distinct CDR3 sequences, with 53% occurring only once. V shed 4 bases and J shed 7 bases, with 16 bases lying between them. Looked up from germline, CDR1 is SGHAT and CDR2 is FQNNGV. This CDR3 is 15 amino acids long. Notes on the study in general: In the absence of known donor CMV status, changes in expanded clonotypes were possibly confounded. Diversity figures based on one million T cells were deemed too low.

The study isolated at least 6 million PBMCs from each sample. The chain is built from TRBV11-2 and TRBJ1-4; D call uncertain. The clonotype originates from a man older than 75 in good health. Sequenced sample: blood. In nucleotides, the CDR3 is TGTGCCAGCAGCTCTCCCGAGACCCATATTGAAAAACTGTTTTTT. Translated, it gives CASSSPETHIEKLFF.